The 24 T cell receptor beta chains in this list originate from one sample, sequenced in a study of blood T cells in healthy people across ages. A sample-barcoded 5' primer and a J-beta primer mix were used in a second PCR of roughly 6 to 12 cycles. MiXCR, run by TCRdb on the 5' RACE reads, gives a single entry per CDR3 protein. Among 850,000 to 1,100,000 distinct CDR3 sequences listed, around two fifths were seen once. Specimen: blood. The receptors derive from a man aged 18 to 30 in good health.

This clonotype occurred a few times. The rearrangement joins TRBV4-1 to TRBJ2-5; 7 nucleotides line up with TRBD1. Trimming at V came to 0 bases and at J to 0 bases, leaving 10 bases not matched to a gene. This CDR3 contains 18 residues. Germline V lookup: CDR1 MGHRA, CDR2 YSYEKL. In nucleotides, the CDR3 is TGCGCCAGCAGCCAAGACGATTTAGGGGGACAGTACCAAGAGACCCAGTACTTC. This encodes CASSQDDLGGQYQETQYF.

This clonotype was observed once. CDR3 sequence reads: CATKAEVASSYEQYF. The CDR3 bases are TGTGCCACCAAAGCAGAAGTCGCCAGCTCCTACGAGCAGTACTTC. The J gene is TRBJ2-7, the V gene TRBV15, with unresolved D. CDR3 length: 15 residues. Germline-derived CDR1 and CDR2 are LNHNV and YYDKDF (reference sequence). With 7 bases removed from V and 0 bases from J, the gap between germline ends came to 16 bases.

This rearrangement joins TRBV5-6 to TRBJ1-4; possibly TRBD1 for D (5 bases). CDR3 length: 14 residues. Germline CDR1 and CDR2: SGHDT and YYEEEE. Trimming shortened V by 3 bases and J by 12 bases, and 18 bases separated the two germline ends. DNA of the CDR3: TGTGCCAGCAGCTCTTCCGTCGTGGGGGATGAACTGTTTTTT. Amino acids: CASSSSVVGDELFF. The full variable domain, with the rest looked up from reference TRBV5-6 and TRBJ1-4, is DAGVTQSPTHLIKTRGQQVTLRCSPKSGHDTVSWYQQALGQGPQFIFQYYEEEERQRGNFPDRFSGHQFPNYSSELNVNALLLGDSALYLCASSSSVVGDELFFGSGTQLSVL.

The chain has TRBV6-2 or TRBV6-3 and TRBJ2-2; 11 bases align to TRBD2. V dropped 8 bases and J dropped 4; count of bases not matched to a gene: 3. This CDR3 has 14 amino acids. Germline V CDR1 and CDR2: MNHEY, SVGEGT. The CDR3 DNA sequence: TGTGCCAGCTCTAGCGGGGGGAGCACCGGGGAGCTGTTTTTT. Its protein product is CASSSGGSTGELFF.

This clonotype was seen more than once but under ten times. This chain joins TRBV29-1 and TRBJ1-2, with D possibly being TRBD1 (5 bases). Germline lookup yields CDR1 SQVTM and CDR2 ANQGSEA. Trimming pared 4 bases from V and 4 bases from J, leaving 16 bases between. The CDR3 covers 14 residues. Here the CDR3 reads CSVGERQSTYGYTF. In nucleotides, the CDR3 is TGCAGCGTTGGGGAGAGACAGTCTACCTATGGCTACACCTTC.

The sample holds many counts of this clonotype. The chain couples TRBV12-3 or TRBV12-4 to TRBJ1-2; D not resolved. This CDR3 has 15 residues. V gave up 1 base and J gave up 3 bases, with 12 bases separating them. The CDR3 DNA sequence: TGTGCCAGCAGTTTAGATTCTTGGCAGGACTATGGCTACACCTTC. This translates into CASSLDSWQDYGYTF.

This clonotype has a handful of counts. The V gene is TRBV4-3, the J gene TRBJ1-2; D unresolved. Germline CDR1 is LGHNA and CDR2 is YSLEER. V was clipped by 0 bases and J by 8 bases, with 10 bases between them. The CDR3 has 13 amino acids. CDR3 in amino acids: CASSQEEGSGYTF. The CDR3 nucleotides read TGCGCCAGCAGCCAAGAAGAGGGAAGCGGCTACACCTTC.

Only a few counts were recorded for this clonotype. V and J are TRBV29-1 and TRBJ1-5, with 7 bases that match TRBD1. The trim removed 5 bases at V and 0 bases at J, leaving 4 bases unmatched. The CDR3 covers 14 residues. CDR1 is SQVTM, CDR2 ANQGSEA, per germline. The CDR3 protein is CSVPGQYSNQPQHF. CDR3 sequence (DNA): TGCAGCGTTCCGGGACAGTATAGCAATCAGCCCCAGCATTTT. The full variable domain, with the rest looked up from reference TRBV29-1 and TRBJ1-5, is SAVISQKPSRDICQRGTSLTIQCQVDSQVTMMFWYRQQPGQSLTLIATANQGSEATYESGFVIDKFPISRPNLTFSTLTVSNMSPEDSSIYLCSVPGQYSNQPQHFGDGTRLSIL.

This clonotype was found a few times. The rearrangement joins TRBV20-1 to TRBJ2-1; no firm D call. Germline V lookup: CDR1 DFQATT, CDR2 SNEGSKA (reference sequence). V was clipped by 3 bases and J by 7 bases, with 19 bases between them. The CDR3 covers 15 residues. CDR3 loop: CSASPPYSRWNEQFF. For the CDR3, the DNA is TGCAGTGCTAGCCCACCATATTCGCGGTGGAATGAGCAGTTCTTC.

The chain is built from TRBV6-1 and TRBJ2-3; 10 bases are shared with TRBD2. Germline V CDR1 and CDR2: MNHNS, SASEGT. The trim removed 2 bases at V and 2 bases at J, leaving 13 bases unmatched. CDR3 length equals 19 residues. Here the CDR3 reads CASSERVIAGGHLTDTQYF. CDR3 DNA sequence: TGTGCCAGCAGTGAAAGGGTAATAGCGGGGGGCCATCTCACAGATACGCAGTATTTT.

This clonotype was observed a handful of times. The chain carries TRBV9 and TRBJ1-2, with D perhaps TRBD1 (5 bases). Looked up from germline, CDR1 is SGDLS and CDR2 is YYNGEE. V was shortened by 0 bases and J by 3 bases, with 18 bases between the two germline ends. This CDR3 region has 17 residues. The CDR3 sequence: CASSVELALRGDYGYTF. The CDR3 coding sequence is TGTGCCAGCAGCGTAGAATTGGCCCTCCGGGGGGACTATGGCTACACCTTC.

Here the CDR3 reads CASSQDSSHRNSPLHF. The CDR3 DNA is TGTGCCAGCAGCCAAGACTCTTCACACAGGAATTCACCCCTCCACTTT. The genes are TRBV4-2 and TRBJ1-6, with D maybe TRBD1 (5 bases). With 0 bases removed from V and 7 bases from J, the gap between germline ends came to 13 bases. The CDR3 extends over 16 amino acids. Germline CDR1 and CDR2: LGHNA and YNFKEQ.

The V gene is TRBV11-2, the J gene TRBJ1-1; tentative D call: TRBD1 (6 bases). CDR3 size: 16 residues. CDR1 and CDR2 from the germline V gene are SGHAT and FQNNGV. Deletions cut 5 bases from V and 1 base from J, with 17 bases between. CDR3 sequence: CASSPSPGTTNTEAFF. CDR3 nucleotide sequence: TGTGCCAGCAGCCCCAGTCCCGGGACAACGAACACTGAAGCTTTCTTT.

The chain employs TRBV11-2 and TRBJ2-1; the D gene is possibly TRBD1 (5 bases). V gave up 2 bases and J gave up 3 bases, with 11 bases separating them. The CDR3 contains 15 residues. Germline V gene data show CDR1 as SGHAT and CDR2 as FQNNGV. CDR3 bases: TGTGCCAGCAGCTTAACGGCAGGGTTCTACAATGAGCAGTTCTTC. Translation gives CASSLTAGFYNEQFF.

Points on this clonotype: A much larger clone sits a single nucleotide away, making a read error possible. The V gene is TRBV9, the J gene TRBJ2-3; the D is unclear. The CDR3 length is 14 residues. Germline V CDR1 and CDR2: SGDLS, YYNGEE. The CDR3 here is CVSSVERITDTQYF. The CDR3 bases are TGTGTCAGCAGCGTAGAGCGAATCACAGATACGCAGTATTTT.

This clonotype occurred a few times. The gene calls are TRBV9 and TRBJ2-1, with 9 bases that match TRBD2. Germline CDR1 SGDLS, CDR2 YYNGEE. The CDR3 loop spans 19 amino acids. J gave up 0 bases and V 0 bases, and 10 bases lay outside the gene matches. CDR3 loop: CASSVVGSGGHYSYNEQFF. CDR3 coding DNA: TGTGCCAGCAGCGTAGTGGGTAGCGGGGGCCATTACTCCTACAATGAGCAGTTCTTC.

This clonotype was picked up a small number of times. The rearrangement uses TRBV2 and TRBJ2-7, with 8 positions matching TRBD1. CDR3 length equals 14 residues. The germline gives CDR1 SNHLY, CDR2 FYNNEI. Trimming at V came to 8 bases and at J to 0 bases, leaving 6 bases not matched to a gene. As DNA, the CDR3 is TGTGCCAGCCTACGACAGGGGAGCTCCTACGAGCAGTACTTC. Translation gives CASLRQGSSYEQYF.

As to this clonotype: The junction shows a germline mismatch at one end, possibly a read error. This chain links TRBV10-3 with TRBJ2-1; 7 bases are shared with TRBD2. The CDR3 sequence is 17 residues long. Germline CDR1 and CDR2: ENHRY and SYGVKD. The CDR3 bases are TGTGCCATCAGTGGGTCGGGGGGAGCCAGCTCCTACAATGAGCAGTTTTTC. It translates to CAISGSGGASSYNEQFF.

This chain connects TRBV20-1 to TRBJ2-1; tentative D call: TRBD1 (6 bases). CDR1 and CDR2 from the germline V gene are DFQATT and SNEGSKA (reference sequence). The CDR3 contains 17 residues. With 0 bases removed from V and 0 bases from J, the gap between germline ends came to 15 bases. CDR3 nucleotides: TGCAGTGCTAGAGATTTCCAGGGGTCGAGCTCCTACAATGAGCAGTTCTTC. This codes for CSARDFQGSSSYNEQFF.

The chain recombines TRBV12-3 or TRBV12-4 with TRBJ2-4; D gene ambiguous. The J call may be mistaken, given a closer DNA end match to TRBJ2-7. The CDR3 runs to 14 residues. The CDR3 DNA reads TGTGCCAGCAGTTCCCGAACCTTGGGGAACGAGCAGTACTTC. It translates to CASSSRTLGNEQYF.

This chain links TRBV29-1 with TRBJ1-1, with a weak D call TRBD1 (5 bases). This CDR3 contains 15 residues. Trimming stripped 4 bases from V and 6 bases from J, with 21 bases between. The germline V gene has CDR1 SQVTM and CDR2 ANQGSEA. CDR3 nucleotide sequence: TGCAGCGTTGTACCCACCGGGGCCCGGGACGCTGAAGCTTTCTTT. Translated, it gives CSVVPTGARDAEAFF. Based on the CDR3 plus reference TRBV29-1 and TRBJ1-1, the full variable domain is SAVISQKPSRDICQRGTSLTIQCQVDSQVTMMFWYRQQPGQSLTLIATANQGSEATYESGFVIDKFPISRPNLTFSTLTVSNMSPEDSSIYLCSVVPTGARDAEAFFGQGTRLTVV.

The sample holds a few counts of this clonotype. The chain carries TRBV20-1 and TRBJ1-5; 11 nucleotides align to TRBD1. CDR3 size: 15 residues. Looked up from germline, CDR1 is DFQATT and CDR2 is SNEGSKA (reference sequence). Germline trimming cut 5 bases from V and 1 base from J; bases unmatched to any gene: 4. This CDR3 is CSARTGGESNQPQHF. Here the CDR3 DNA reads TGCAGTGCTCGGACAGGGGGCGAAAGCAATCAGCCCCAGCATTTT.

This sequence joins TRBV10-3 and TRBJ2-1, with a tentative D call TRBD2 (5 bases). V dropped 6 bases and J dropped 4 bases, with 19 bases sitting between them. Germline V gene data show CDR1 as ENHRY and CDR2 as SYGVKD. The CDR3 is 16 residues long. CDR3 nucleotides: TGTGCCATCAGCCAACGGACTGAACCCCCGTACAATGAGCAGTTCTTC. Translated: CAISQRTEPPYNEQFF.

The chain employs TRBV4-3 and TRBJ1-2, with D possibly being TRBD1 (6 bases). The CDR3 runs 17 residues. Trimming took off 1 base at V and 2 bases at J, with 17 bases between the two ends. Germline CDR1 LGHNA, CDR2 YSLEER. DNA of the CDR3: TGCGCCAGCAGCCAAGCTCTACAGGGTCCCCTCAACTATGGCTACACCTTC. Translation: CASSQALQGPLNYGYTF.